This is a list of T cell receptor beta chains from one sample in a study of shared clonotypes between healthy human individuals. Libraries were prepared by immunoSEQ multiplex PCR; TCRdb keeps only in-frame clonotypes and omits some of them. Of approximately 650,000 clones in the sample, roughly 96% were seen once. Sample: naive CD8+ T cells sorted from blood. The receptor source for this set is a woman in her 30s in good health. The CDR3 runs from the conserved cysteine through the conserved F or W. A D gene is named only where the DNA matches it firmly. The size of a clone is reported for some rows only, either as once, few or many, or as a class for expanded clones.

v_call	clone_size	d_call	j_call	cdr3_aa	cdr3_nt
TRBV7-9	-	-	TRBJ2-1	CASSFPGLLAYNEQFF	TGTGCCAGCAGCTTTCCGGGGTTACTCGCCTACAATGAGCAGTTCTTC
TRBV7-9	once	TRBD2	TRBJ2-7	CASSATSVYSYEQYF	TGTGCCAGCAGCGCAACTAGCGTGTACTCCTACGAGCAGTACTTC
TRBV28	-	TRBD2	TRBJ2-7	CASSTTQLAGGLYSYEQYF	TGTGCCAGCAGTACCACCCAACTAGCGGGAGGGCTTTACTCCTACGAGCAGTACTTC
TRBV28	-	-	TRBJ2-7	CASSPIGLATPYEQYF	TGTGCCAGCAGTCCCATTGGGCTAGCTACTCCCTACGAGCAGTACTTC
TRBV7-6	-	TRBD2	TRBJ2-2	CASSGGLAGVTGELFF	TGTGCCAGCAGCGGGGGTCTAGCGGGAGTCACCGGGGAGCTGTTTTTT
TRBV2	once	-	TRBJ2-7	CASSLIGYEQYF	TGTGCCAGCAGTCTCATAGGGTACGAGCAGTACTTC
TRBV4-1	-	-	TRBJ1-1	CASSARELSALDTEAFF	TGCGCCAGCAGCGCCCGGGAGCTTTCAGCTTTGGACACTGAAGCTTTCTTT
TRBV9	-	-	TRBJ1-2	CASSPDGRPRYTF	TGTGCCAGCAGCCCCGATGGCCGACCGCGCTACACCTTC
TRBV7-9	-	-	TRBJ1-2	CASSFDSSEYYGYTF	TGTGCCAGCAGCTTTGACAGTTCCGAATACTATGGCTACACCTTC
TRBV7-9	-	TRBD2	TRBJ2-3	CASSPGLAGVEDTQYF	TGTGCCAGCAGCCCGGGACTAGCGGGAGTGGAAGATACGCAGTATTTT
TRBV4-1	-	TRBD1	TRBJ2-5	CASSPYRDRVGEQYF	TGCGCCAGCAGCCCCTACCGGGACAGGGTAGGAGAGCAGTACTTC
TRBV28	-	-	TRBJ1-3	CASSLMPAYREQSGNTIYF	TGTGCCAGCAGTCTTATGCCGGCGTACAGGGAACAATCTGGAAACACCATATATTTT
TRBV20-1	-	-	TRBJ1-1	CSAIELAEAFF	TGCAGTGCTATTGAGTTAGCTGAAGCTTTCTTT
TRBV27	-	-	TRBJ2-2	CASSLRNTGELFF	TGTGCCAGCAGTTTACGCAACACCGGGGAGCTGTTTTTT
TRBV7-2	-	TRBD1	TRBJ1-2	CASSSGQGAYGYTF	TGTGCCAGCAGCTCGGGACAGGGGGCCTATGGCTACACCTTC
TRBV5-6	-	-	TRBJ2-5	CASSLAGVVLETQYF	TGTGCCAGCAGCTTGGCCGGGGTAGTCCTGGAGACCCAGTACTTC
TRBV11-2	-	-	TRBJ2-7	CASAALLSMYEQYF	TGTGCCAGCGCCGCCTTGTTATCCATGTACGAGCAGTACTTC
TRBV10-2	-	-	TRBJ1-4	CASSESISGGEATNEKLFF	TGCGCCAGCAGTGAGTCGATATCGGGGGGCGAGGCAACTAATGAAAAACTGTTTTTT
TRBV13	once	-	TRBJ1-1	CASSPLLNTEAFF	TGTGCCAGCAGCCCTCTCCTGAACACTGAAGCTTTCTTT
TRBV20-1	-	-	TRBJ2-7	CSARSLQQYF	TGCAGTGCTAGGTCGCTCCAGCAGTACTTC
TRBV5-5	-	TRBD1	TRBJ2-5	CASSSILGQEKYQETQYF	TGTGCCAGCAGCTCCATTCTGGGACAGGAAAAGTACCAAGAGACCCAGTACTTC
TRBV28	-	-	TRBJ2-7	CASSLYWEVGGESYEQYF	TGTGCCAGCAGTTTATATTGGGAGGTAGGGGGAGAATCCTACGAGCAGTACTTC
TRBV11-2	-	TRBD1	TRBJ2-7	CASSFGQGLYEQYF	TGTGCCAGCAGCTTTGGACAGGGATTATACGAGCAGTACTTC
TRBV28	-	-	TRBJ2-7	CASSLWGVGSEQYF	TGTGCCAGCAGTTTGTGGGGAGTTGGGAGCGAGCAGTACTTC
TRBV28	once	-	TRBJ2-3	CASTFTDTQYF	TGTGCCAGCACATTCACAGATACGCAGTATTTT
TRBV6-6	-	-	TRBJ2-7	CASAHRSSYEQYF	TGTGCCAGCGCTCACAGGAGTTCCTACGAGCAGTACTTC
TRBV11-2	-	-	TRBJ2-2	CASSLGGTRELFF	TGTGCCAGCAGCTTAGGTGGCACCAGGGAGCTGTTTTTT
TRBV13	-	-	TRBJ2-1	CASSSLNNEQFF	TGTGCCAGCAGCTCCCTTAACAATGAGCAGTTCTTC
TRBV27	once	TRBD1	TRBJ2-7	CASSMTGSSYEQYF	TGTGCCAGCAGTATGACAGGGAGTTCCTACGAGCAGTACTTC
TRBV27	-	-	TRBJ2-7	CASSLELAVSSYEQYF	TGTGCCAGCAGTTTAGAGCTAGCTGTTAGCTCCTACGAGCAGTACTTC
TRBV2	once	-	TRBJ2-1	CASSYGTSTSHEQFF	TGTGCCAGCAGCTACGGGACGAGCACGTCCCATGAGCAGTTCTTC
TRBV11-2	-	-	TRBJ2-5	CASRTAKETQYF	TGTGCCAGCAGGACGGCTAAAGAGACCCAGTACTTC
TRBV4-1	-	-	TRBJ2-2	CASSHNIKNTGELFF	TGCGCCAGCAGCCATAATATAAAGAACACCGGGGAGCTGTTTTTT
TRBV9	once	TRBD2	TRBJ2-2	CASGGVGELFF	TGTGCCAGCGGGGGGGTCGGGGAGCTGTTTTTT
TRBV6-5	-	-	TRBJ1-3	CASSYNGNTIYF	TGTGCCAGCAGTTACAATGGAAACACCATATATTTT
TRBV7-9	once	-	TRBJ2-7	CASSLYRGRLAGYEQYF	TGTGCCAGCAGCTTGTACAGGGGGCGGCTAGCGGGCTACGAGCAGTACTTC
TRBV20-1	-	TRBD1	TRBJ2-7	CSARTGVEQYF	TGCAGTGCTAGGACAGGGGTCGAGCAGTACTTC
TRBV9	-	TRBD2	TRBJ2-3	CASSVSGRVTDTQYF	TGTGCCAGCAGCGTTAGCGGGAGGGTCACAGATACGCAGTATTTT
TRBV29-1	-	TRBD2	TRBJ2-7	CSVEDPGLDVSVPYEQYF	TGCAGCGTTGAAGACCCGGGACTAGACGTGTCCGTACCCTACGAGCAGTACTTC
TRBV28	-	TRBD2	TRBJ2-1	CASSLLAGLSYNEQFF	TGTGCCAGCAGTCTCCTAGCGGGATTATCCTACAATGAGCAGTTCTTC
TRBV29-1	-	TRBD2	TRBJ2-7	CSVEVGTSDYEQYF	TGCAGCGTTGAAGTAGGGACTAGCGATTACGAGCAGTACTTC
TRBV6-5	-	-	TRBJ2-3	CASSYSERGTDTQYF	TGTGCCAGCAGTTACTCGGAGCGGGGCACAGATACGCAGTATTTT
TRBV27	-	-	TRBJ2-1	CASSLSSGLNYNEQFF	TGTGCCAGCAGTTTATCGTCTGGACTGAACTACAATGAGCAGTTCTTC
TRBV27	-	TRBD2	TRBJ2-1	CASRTGTSEFF	TGTGCCAGCAGAACCGGGACTAGCGAGTTCTTC